A selection of T cell receptor beta chains follows, all from one sample in a study of glioma-infiltrating T cells after dendritic cell vaccination. Here immunoSEQ multiplex PCR was the method, and the copy in TCRdb shows in-frame clones only, minus some. The repertoire holds 80,000 to 100,000 clones, with around 80% as singletons. Sequenced here: blood, sampled after dendritic cell vaccination. These receptors originate from a human donor with glioblastoma. Each CDR3 is given with its conserved first and last residue. A D gene is named only where the DNA matches it firmly. A clone size is listed for some rows: how often the clone was seen (once, few, many), or a class if it is expanded.

D: TRBD2; V: TRBV5-4; size: NA; J: TRBJ2-3; DNA: TGTGCCAGCAGCTTGGAGTTAGCGGGGAGCCGTTCAGATACGCAGTATTTT; CDR3: CASSLELAGSRSDTQYF
D: TRBD1; V: TRBV5-1; size: NA; J: TRBJ1-1; DNA: TGCGCCAGCAGAGGGGGCGCGGATGCTTTCTTT; CDR3: CASRGGADAFF
D: NA; V: TRBV5-5; size: NA; J: TRBJ2-3; DNA: TGTGCCAGCAGCTTTCGTTCGGGCGGAGGCCCCAGTTCTACGCAGTATTTT; CDR3: CASSFRSGGGPSSTQYF
D: TRBD2; V: TRBV5-1; size: NA; J: TRBJ2-3; DNA: TGCGCCAGCAGCCTGGGGGGCGGGAGGGCGACAGATACGCAGTATTTT; CDR3: CASSLGGGRATDTQYF
D: TRBD1; V: TRBV14; size: NA; J: TRBJ1-1; DNA: TGTGCCAGCAGCCAAGATGGGACAGGGGCTTTCTTT; CDR3: CASSQDGTGAFF
D: TRBD1; V: TRBV2; size: NA; J: TRBJ2-7; DNA: TGTGCCAGCTCGACAGGGGTATTCCCCTACGAGCAGTACTTC; CDR3: CASSTGVFPYEQYF
D: NA; V: TRBV18; size: NA; J: TRBJ1-1; DNA: TGTGCCAGCTCACCGGAAAAGGGGGTTAGAACTGAAGCTTTCTTT; CDR3: CASSPEKGVRTEAFF
D: NA; V: TRBV28; size: NA; J: TRBJ2-7; DNA: TGTGCCAGCAGTCCGCCGACAGCTATCTCCTACGAGCAGTACTTC; CDR3: CASSPPTAISYEQYF
D: NA; V: TRBV7-2; size: NA; J: TRBJ2-5; DNA: TGTGCCAGCAGCCGCTACCTGTCGGAGACCCAGTACTTC; CDR3: CASSRYLSETQYF
D: NA; V: TRBV2; size: once; J: TRBJ1-1; DNA: TGTGCCAGCAGTGAAGCTTCTAAGGGGTTAGGCACTGAAGCTTTCTTT; CDR3: CASSEASKGLGTEAFF
D: TRBD2; V: TRBV5-1; size: NA; J: TRBJ2-3; DNA: TGCGCCAGCAGGCTAGCGGGGGCCCCTCGCACAGATACGCAGTATTTT; CDR3: CASRLAGAPRTDTQYF
D: NA; V: TRBV6-6; size: NA; J: TRBJ1-5; DNA: TGTGCCAGCGTTCCTAGGACAGCCCATAGCAATCAGCCCCAGCATTTT; CDR3: CASVPRTAHSNQPQHF
D: TRBD1; V: TRBV6-1; size: NA; J: TRBJ1-2; DNA: TGTGCCAGCAGTGAAGAGGGGACAGGGTTTGAGGGCTACACCTTC; CDR3: CASSEEGTGFEGYTF
D: TRBD1; V: TRBV9; size: NA; J: TRBJ2-7; DNA: TGTGCCAGCAGCGTAACGGCGGGGACAGGGGGCGAGCAGTACTTC; CDR3: CASSVTAGTGGEQYF
D: NA; V: TRBV19; size: NA; J: TRBJ2-7; DNA: TGTGCCAGTAGTATTGCCCCAGGAGGCTACGAGCAGTACTTC; CDR3: CASSIAPGGYEQYF
D: TRBD2; V: TRBV5-1; size: NA; J: TRBJ2-2; DNA: TGCGCCAGCAGCTTCCCTAGCGGGGGGGACACCGGGGAGCTGTTTTTT; CDR3: CASSFPSGGDTGELFF
D: TRBD1; V: TRBV6-6; size: few; J: TRBJ2-7; DNA: TGTGCCAGCAGCAACTCACAGGGGGCGCGGGAAAAGTACTTC; CDR3: CASSNSQGAREKYF
D: NA; V: TRBV28; size: NA; J: TRBJ2-1; DNA: TGTGCCAGCAGCTCACTGACAGTTATTGTCGATGAGCAGTTCTTC; CDR3: CASSSLTVIVDEQFF
D: TRBD2; V: TRBV5-8; size: few; J: TRBJ2-7; DNA: TGTGCCAGCAATCTCGGACTAGCGTTCGACGAGCAGTACTTC; CDR3: CASNLGLAFDEQYF
D: TRBD1; V: TRBV18; size: NA; J: TRBJ2-3; DNA: TGTGCCAGCTCACCTTTCCGGGACAGCGAAACCACAGATACGCAGTATTTT; CDR3: CASSPFRDSETTDTQYF
D: NA; V: TRBV28; size: NA; J: TRBJ1-1; DNA: TGTGCCAGCAGTTTAGTAATGCGGAACACTGAAGCTTTCTTT; CDR3: CASSLVMRNTEAFF
D: TRBD1; V: TRBV10-2; size: NA; J: TRBJ1-1; DNA: TGCGCCAGCAGCCCGGGACAGAGGAACACTGAAGCTTTCTTT; CDR3: CASSPGQRNTEAFF
D: TRBD1; V: TRBV10-2; size: NA; J: TRBJ2-7; DNA: TGCGCCAGCAGGGCCGGGACAGGGCGACGCGAGCAGTACTTC; CDR3: CASRAGTGRREQYF
D: TRBD2; V: TRBV29-1; size: NA; J: TRBJ2-1; DNA: TGCAGCGTTGAAGGGACTAGCGGATACTACAATGAGCAGTTCTTC; CDR3: CSVEGTSGYYNEQFF
D: TRBD1; V: TRBV7-2; size: NA; J: TRBJ2-1; DNA: TGTGCCAGCAGCTTGGACAGGGGGCTGGGTGAGCAGTTCTTC; CDR3: CASSLDRGLGEQFF
D: NA; V: TRBV5-1; size: NA; J: TRBJ2-1; DNA: TGCGCCAGCAGCCTGGGAGGGGGGGAGCACGCTGAGCAGTTCTTC; CDR3: CASSLGGGEHAEQFF
D: NA; V: TRBV9; size: NA; J: TRBJ1-2; DNA: TGTGCCAGCAGCGACAACACGATAAATCCGGGTCGCAACTATGGCTACACCTTC; CDR3: CASSDNTINPGRNYGYTF
D: NA; V: TRBV7-8; size: NA; J: TRBJ2-7; DNA: TGTGCCAGCAGCTTAGCGCCTCAGGGTTACGAGCAGTACTTC; CDR3: CASSLAPQGYEQYF
D: NA; V: TRBV25-1; size: NA; J: TRBJ1-2; DNA: TGTGCCAGCAGTGAATATTTTAGTGGTACCTATGGCTACACCTTC; CDR3: CASSEYFSGTYGYTF
D: NA; V: TRBV5-6; size: NA; J: TRBJ1-1; DNA: TGTGCCAGCACTACAGGGAACACTGAAGCTTTCTTT; CDR3: CASTTGNTEAFF
D: TRBD2; V: TRBV29-1; size: NA; J: TRBJ2-3; DNA: TGCAGCAGCGGGGGAAGCACAGATACGCAGTATTTT; CDR3: CSSGGSTDTQYF
D: TRBD2; V: TRBV5-6; size: NA; J: TRBJ2-7; DNA: TGTGCCAGCAGCTTGGGTCCGCGGGAGGGCCGCGAGCAGTACTTC; CDR3: CASSLGPREGREQYF
D: TRBD1; V: TRBV5-1; size: NA; J: TRBJ1-3; DNA: TGCGCCAGCAGCTTGGTGTTACAGGGGGCGCCTGGAAACACCATATATTTT; CDR3: CASSLVLQGAPGNTIYF
D: TRBD2; V: TRBV5-4; size: NA; J: TRBJ2-1; DNA: TGTGCCAGCAGCTTGGTGGGGGGAGAGGCGGGGGGACAGTTCTTC; CDR3: CASSLVGGEAGGQFF
D: TRBD1; V: TRBV7-8; size: NA; J: TRBJ1-1; DNA: TGTGCCAGCAGCTTTTTGGGGACAGGGGTAACTGAAGCTTTCTTT; CDR3: CASSFLGTGVTEAFF
D: NA; V: TRBV6-1; size: NA; J: TRBJ1-5; DNA: TGTGCCAGCAGTGAAGCTTGGGCTAATCAGCCCCAGCATTTT; CDR3: CASSEAWANQPQHF
D: NA; V: TRBV9; size: NA; J: TRBJ1-2; DNA: TGTGCCAGCAGCGCCGGTGGAACAGGGCTTGGCTACACCTTC; CDR3: CASSAGGTGLGYTF
D: TRBD2; V: TRBV9; size: NA; J: TRBJ2-7; DNA: TGTGCCAGCAGCCCCCAGGGACTAGCGGGCTACGAGCAGTACTTC; CDR3: CASSPQGLAGYEQYF
D: TRBD1; V: TRBV11-1; size: NA; J: TRBJ2-7; DNA: TGTGCCAGCAGTGACAGGGGCAGGAGTAACTACGAGCAGTACTTC; CDR3: CASSDRGRSNYEQYF
D: NA; V: TRBV6-1; size: NA; J: TRBJ2-7; DNA: TGTGCCAGCAGTGAACTTCCTACAGGGATCTACGAGCAGTACTTC; CDR3: CASSELPTGIYEQYF
D: TRBD2; V: TRBV9; size: NA; J: TRBJ2-5; DNA: TGTGCCAGCAGCGTAGGTACTAGCGGGAGGGCCCTCCAAGAGACCCAGTACTTC; CDR3: CASSVGTSGRALQETQYF
D: TRBD2; V: TRBV27; size: NA; J: TRBJ2-3; DNA: TGTGCCAGCAGTCCCAGGACTAGCGGGGGCCTCGATACGCAGTATTTT; CDR3: CASSPRTSGGLDTQYF
D: TRBD1; V: TRBV28; size: NA; J: TRBJ1-2; DNA: TGTGCCAGCAGTTTAAGACAGGGAAGTGGCTACACCTTC; CDR3: CASSLRQGSGYTF
D: TRBD1; V: TRBV7-9; size: NA; J: TRBJ2-3; DNA: TGTGCCAGCAGCCCTAACAGGGGGCGCGTAGATACGCAGTATTTT; CDR3: CASSPNRGRVDTQYF
D: NA; V: TRBV6-1; size: NA; J: TRBJ2-1; DNA: TGTGCCAGCAGTCGAGGGGGTTTTCCGGAAGGTGAGCAGTTCTTC; CDR3: CASSRGGFPEGEQFF
D: NA; V: TRBV2; size: NA; J: TRBJ2-1; DNA: TGTGCCAGCAGGACGGACAACTATGAGCAGTTCTTC; CDR3: CASRTDNYEQFF
D: TRBD2; V: TRBV10-3; size: NA; J: TRBJ2-7; DNA: TGTGCCATCACGCGTTCGGCTAGCGGATCCTACGAGCAGTACTTC; CDR3: CAITRSASGSYEQYF